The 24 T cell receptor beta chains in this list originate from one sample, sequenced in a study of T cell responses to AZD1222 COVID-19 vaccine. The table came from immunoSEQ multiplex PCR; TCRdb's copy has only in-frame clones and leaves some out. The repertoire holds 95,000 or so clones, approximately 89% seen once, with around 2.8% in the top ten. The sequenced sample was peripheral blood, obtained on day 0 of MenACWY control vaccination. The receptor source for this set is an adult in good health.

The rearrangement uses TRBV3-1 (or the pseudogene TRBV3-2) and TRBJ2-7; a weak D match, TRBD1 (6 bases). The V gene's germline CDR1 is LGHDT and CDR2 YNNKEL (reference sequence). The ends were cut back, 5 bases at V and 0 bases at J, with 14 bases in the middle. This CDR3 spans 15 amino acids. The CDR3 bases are TGTGCCAGCAGCTCAAGGGAGACAGGCTCCTACGAGCAGTACTTC. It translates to CASSSRETGSYEQYF.

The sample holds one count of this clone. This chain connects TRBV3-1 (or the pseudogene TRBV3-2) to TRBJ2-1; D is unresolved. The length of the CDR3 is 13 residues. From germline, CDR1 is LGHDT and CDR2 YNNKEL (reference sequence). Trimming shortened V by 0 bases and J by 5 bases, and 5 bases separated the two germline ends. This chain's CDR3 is CASSQDLDNEQFF. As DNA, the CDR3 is TGTGCCAGCAGCCAAGACTTAGACAATGAGCAGTTCTTC.

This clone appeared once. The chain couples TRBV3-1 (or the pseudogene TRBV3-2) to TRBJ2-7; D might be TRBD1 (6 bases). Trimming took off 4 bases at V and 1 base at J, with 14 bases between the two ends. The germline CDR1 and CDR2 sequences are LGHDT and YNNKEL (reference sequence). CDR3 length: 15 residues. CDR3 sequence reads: CASSPYEQGSYEQYF. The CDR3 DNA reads TGTGCCAGCAGCCCCTACGAACAGGGATCCTACGAGCAGTACTTC.

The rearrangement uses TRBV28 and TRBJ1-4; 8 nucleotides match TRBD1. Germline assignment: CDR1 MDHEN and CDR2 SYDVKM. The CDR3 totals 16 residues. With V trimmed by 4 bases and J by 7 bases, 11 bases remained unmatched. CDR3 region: CASSSRETGGAEKLFF. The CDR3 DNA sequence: TGTGCCAGCAGTTCACGGGAAACAGGGGGTGCTGAAAAACTGTTTTTT.

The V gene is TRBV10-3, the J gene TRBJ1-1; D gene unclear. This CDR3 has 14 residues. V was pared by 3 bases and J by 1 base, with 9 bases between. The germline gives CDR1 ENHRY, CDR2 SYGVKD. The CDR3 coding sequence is TGTGCCATCAGTGACGGCGGTACGAACACTGAAGCTTTCTTT. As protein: CAISDGGTNTEAFF.

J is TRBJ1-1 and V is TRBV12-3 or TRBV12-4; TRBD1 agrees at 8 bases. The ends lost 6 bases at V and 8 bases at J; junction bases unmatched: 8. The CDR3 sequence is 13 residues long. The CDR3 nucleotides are TGTGCCAGCAGGCCAGGGGGCCTGGGGGAAGCTTTCTTT. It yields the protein CASRPGGLGEAFF.

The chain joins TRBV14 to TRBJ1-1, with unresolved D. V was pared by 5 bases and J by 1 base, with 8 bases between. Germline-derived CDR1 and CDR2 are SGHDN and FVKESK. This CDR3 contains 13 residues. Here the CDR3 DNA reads TGTGCCAGCAGCGACCATTGGAACACTGAAGCTTTCTTT. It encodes CASSDHWNTEAFF.

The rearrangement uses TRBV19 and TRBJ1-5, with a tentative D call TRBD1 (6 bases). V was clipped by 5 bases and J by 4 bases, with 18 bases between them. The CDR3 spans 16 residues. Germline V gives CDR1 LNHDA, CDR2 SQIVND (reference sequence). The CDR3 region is CASSQGGPRANQPQHF. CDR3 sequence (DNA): TGTGCCAGTAGTCAAGGGGGACCCCGGGCGAATCAGCCCCAGCATTTT.

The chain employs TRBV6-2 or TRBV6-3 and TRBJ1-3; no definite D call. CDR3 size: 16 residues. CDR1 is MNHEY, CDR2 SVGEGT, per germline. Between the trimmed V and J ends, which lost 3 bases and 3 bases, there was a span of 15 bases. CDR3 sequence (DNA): TGTGCCAGCAGTTATGAAGGGAAAACATATGGAAACACCATATATTTT. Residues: CASSYEGKTYGNTIYF.

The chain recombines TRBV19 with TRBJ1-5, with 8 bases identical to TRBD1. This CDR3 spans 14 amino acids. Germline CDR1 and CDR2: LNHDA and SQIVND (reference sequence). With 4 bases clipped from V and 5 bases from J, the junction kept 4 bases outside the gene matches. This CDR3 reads CASSTGGEYQPQHF. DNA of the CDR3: TGTGCCAGTAGTACAGGGGGCGAGTATCAGCCCCAGCATTTT.

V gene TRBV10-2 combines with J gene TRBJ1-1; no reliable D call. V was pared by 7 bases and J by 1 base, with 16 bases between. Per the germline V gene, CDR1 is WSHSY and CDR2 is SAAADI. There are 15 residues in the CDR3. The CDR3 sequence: CASKRTSAGNTEAFF. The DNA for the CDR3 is TGCGCCAGCAAACGGACGAGCGCGGGGAACACTGAAGCTTTCTTT.

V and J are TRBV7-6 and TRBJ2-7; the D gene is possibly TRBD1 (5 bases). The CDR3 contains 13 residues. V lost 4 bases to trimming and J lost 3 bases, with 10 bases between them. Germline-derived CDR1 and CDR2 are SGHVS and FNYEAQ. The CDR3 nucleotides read TGTGCCAGCAGCTCTACAGGAGACTACGAGCAGTACTTC. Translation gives CASSSTGDYEQYF.

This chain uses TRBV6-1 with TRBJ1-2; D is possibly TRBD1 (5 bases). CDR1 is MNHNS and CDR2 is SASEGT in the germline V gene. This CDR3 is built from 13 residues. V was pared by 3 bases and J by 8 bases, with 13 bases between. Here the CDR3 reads CASSDPGVRGYTF. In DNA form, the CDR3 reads TGTGCCAGCAGTGATCCGGGGGTGCGGGGCTACACCTTC.

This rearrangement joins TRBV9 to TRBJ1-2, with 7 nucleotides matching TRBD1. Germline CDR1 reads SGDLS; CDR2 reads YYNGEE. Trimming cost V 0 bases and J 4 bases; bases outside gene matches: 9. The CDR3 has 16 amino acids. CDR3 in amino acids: CASSVVPGQAPYGYTF. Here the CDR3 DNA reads TGTGCCAGCAGCGTAGTTCCAGGACAGGCCCCCTATGGCTACACCTTC.

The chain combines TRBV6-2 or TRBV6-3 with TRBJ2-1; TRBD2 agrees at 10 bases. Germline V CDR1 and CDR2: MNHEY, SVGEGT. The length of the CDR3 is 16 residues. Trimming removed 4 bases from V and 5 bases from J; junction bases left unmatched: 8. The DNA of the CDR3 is TGTGCCAGCAGTTTACTTGGGCTAGCGGGGGACAATGAGCAGTTCTTC. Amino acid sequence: CASSLLGLAGDNEQFF.

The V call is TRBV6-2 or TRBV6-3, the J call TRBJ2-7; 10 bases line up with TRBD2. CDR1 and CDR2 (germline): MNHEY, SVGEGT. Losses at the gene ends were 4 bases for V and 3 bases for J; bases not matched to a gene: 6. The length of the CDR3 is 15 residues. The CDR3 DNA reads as TGTGCCAGCAGTTGGAAGAGCGGGGGGGGCTACGAGCAGTACTTC. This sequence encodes CASSWKSGGGYEQYF.

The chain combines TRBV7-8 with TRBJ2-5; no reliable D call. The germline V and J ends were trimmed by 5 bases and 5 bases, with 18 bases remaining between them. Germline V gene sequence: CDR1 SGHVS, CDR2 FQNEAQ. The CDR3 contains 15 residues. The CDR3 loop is CASSNGLPVLETQYF. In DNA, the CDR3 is TGTGCCAGCAGCAACGGGCTGCCAGTCCTGGAGACCCAGTACTTC.

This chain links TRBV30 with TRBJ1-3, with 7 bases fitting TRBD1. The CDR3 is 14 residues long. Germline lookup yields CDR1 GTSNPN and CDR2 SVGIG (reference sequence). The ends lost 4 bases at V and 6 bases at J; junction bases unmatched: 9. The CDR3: CAWKVGRGINTIYF. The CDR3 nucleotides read TGTGCCTGGAAAGTCGGCAGGGGGATAAACACCATATATTTT.

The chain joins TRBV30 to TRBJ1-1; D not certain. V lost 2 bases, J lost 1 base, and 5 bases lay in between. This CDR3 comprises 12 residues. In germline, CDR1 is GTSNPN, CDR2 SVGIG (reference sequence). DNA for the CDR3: TGTGCCTGGAGTAGGCCGAACACTGAAGCTTTCTTT. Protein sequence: CAWSRPNTEAFF.

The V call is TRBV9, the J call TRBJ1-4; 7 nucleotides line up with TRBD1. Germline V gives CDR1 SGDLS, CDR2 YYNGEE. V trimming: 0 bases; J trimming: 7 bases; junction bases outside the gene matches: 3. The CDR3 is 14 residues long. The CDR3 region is CASSVAGTAEKLFF. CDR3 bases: TGTGCCAGCAGCGTAGCAGGGACAGCTGAAAAACTGTTTTTT. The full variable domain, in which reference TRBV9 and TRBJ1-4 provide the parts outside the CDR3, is DSGVTQTPKHLITATGQRVTLRCSPRSGDLSVYWYQQSLDQGLQFLIQYYNGEERAKGNILERFSAQQFPDLHSELNLSSLELGDSALYFCASSVAGTAEKLFFGSGTQLSVL.

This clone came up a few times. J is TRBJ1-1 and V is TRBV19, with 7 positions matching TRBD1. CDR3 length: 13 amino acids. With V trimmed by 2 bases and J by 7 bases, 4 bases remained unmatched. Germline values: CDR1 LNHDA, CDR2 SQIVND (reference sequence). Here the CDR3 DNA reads TGTGCCAGTAGTATAAATACAGGGGATGAAGCTTTCTTT. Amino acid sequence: CASSINTGDEAFF.

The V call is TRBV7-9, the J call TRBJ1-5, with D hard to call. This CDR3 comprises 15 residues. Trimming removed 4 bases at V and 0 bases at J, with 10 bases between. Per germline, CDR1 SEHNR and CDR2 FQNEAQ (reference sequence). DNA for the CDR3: TGTGCCAGCAGCTCTTATACTGGTAGCAATCAGCCCCAGCATTTT. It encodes CASSSYTGSNQPQHF.

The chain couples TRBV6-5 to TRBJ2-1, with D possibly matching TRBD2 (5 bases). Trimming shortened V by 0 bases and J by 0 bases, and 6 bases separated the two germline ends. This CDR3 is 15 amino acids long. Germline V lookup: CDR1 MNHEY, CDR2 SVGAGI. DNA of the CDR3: TGTGCCAGCAGTTACTCGGGGAGCTCCTACAATGAGCAGTTCTTC. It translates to CASSYSGSSYNEQFF.

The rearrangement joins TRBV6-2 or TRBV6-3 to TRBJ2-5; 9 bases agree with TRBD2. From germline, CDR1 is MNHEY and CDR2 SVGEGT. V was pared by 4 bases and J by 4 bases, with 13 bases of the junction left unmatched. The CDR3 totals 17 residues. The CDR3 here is CASSSWRGGGVRETQYF. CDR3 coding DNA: TGTGCCAGCAGTTCGTGGCGGGGGGGCGGAGTTAGAGAGACCCAGTACTTC.